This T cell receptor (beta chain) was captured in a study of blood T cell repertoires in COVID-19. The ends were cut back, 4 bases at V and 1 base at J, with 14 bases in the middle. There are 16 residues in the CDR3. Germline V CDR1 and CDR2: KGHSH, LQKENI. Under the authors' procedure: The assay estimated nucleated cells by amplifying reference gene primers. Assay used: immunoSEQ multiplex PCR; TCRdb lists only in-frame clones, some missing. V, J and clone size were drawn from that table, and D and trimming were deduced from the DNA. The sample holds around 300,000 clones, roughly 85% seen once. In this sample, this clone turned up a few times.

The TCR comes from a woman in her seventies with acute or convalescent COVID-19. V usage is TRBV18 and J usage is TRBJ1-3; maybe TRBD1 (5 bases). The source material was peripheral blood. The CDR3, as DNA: TGTGCCAGCTCACTTCCCCGGGGGAGTTCTGGAAACACCATATATTTT. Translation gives CASSLPRGSSGNTIYF.